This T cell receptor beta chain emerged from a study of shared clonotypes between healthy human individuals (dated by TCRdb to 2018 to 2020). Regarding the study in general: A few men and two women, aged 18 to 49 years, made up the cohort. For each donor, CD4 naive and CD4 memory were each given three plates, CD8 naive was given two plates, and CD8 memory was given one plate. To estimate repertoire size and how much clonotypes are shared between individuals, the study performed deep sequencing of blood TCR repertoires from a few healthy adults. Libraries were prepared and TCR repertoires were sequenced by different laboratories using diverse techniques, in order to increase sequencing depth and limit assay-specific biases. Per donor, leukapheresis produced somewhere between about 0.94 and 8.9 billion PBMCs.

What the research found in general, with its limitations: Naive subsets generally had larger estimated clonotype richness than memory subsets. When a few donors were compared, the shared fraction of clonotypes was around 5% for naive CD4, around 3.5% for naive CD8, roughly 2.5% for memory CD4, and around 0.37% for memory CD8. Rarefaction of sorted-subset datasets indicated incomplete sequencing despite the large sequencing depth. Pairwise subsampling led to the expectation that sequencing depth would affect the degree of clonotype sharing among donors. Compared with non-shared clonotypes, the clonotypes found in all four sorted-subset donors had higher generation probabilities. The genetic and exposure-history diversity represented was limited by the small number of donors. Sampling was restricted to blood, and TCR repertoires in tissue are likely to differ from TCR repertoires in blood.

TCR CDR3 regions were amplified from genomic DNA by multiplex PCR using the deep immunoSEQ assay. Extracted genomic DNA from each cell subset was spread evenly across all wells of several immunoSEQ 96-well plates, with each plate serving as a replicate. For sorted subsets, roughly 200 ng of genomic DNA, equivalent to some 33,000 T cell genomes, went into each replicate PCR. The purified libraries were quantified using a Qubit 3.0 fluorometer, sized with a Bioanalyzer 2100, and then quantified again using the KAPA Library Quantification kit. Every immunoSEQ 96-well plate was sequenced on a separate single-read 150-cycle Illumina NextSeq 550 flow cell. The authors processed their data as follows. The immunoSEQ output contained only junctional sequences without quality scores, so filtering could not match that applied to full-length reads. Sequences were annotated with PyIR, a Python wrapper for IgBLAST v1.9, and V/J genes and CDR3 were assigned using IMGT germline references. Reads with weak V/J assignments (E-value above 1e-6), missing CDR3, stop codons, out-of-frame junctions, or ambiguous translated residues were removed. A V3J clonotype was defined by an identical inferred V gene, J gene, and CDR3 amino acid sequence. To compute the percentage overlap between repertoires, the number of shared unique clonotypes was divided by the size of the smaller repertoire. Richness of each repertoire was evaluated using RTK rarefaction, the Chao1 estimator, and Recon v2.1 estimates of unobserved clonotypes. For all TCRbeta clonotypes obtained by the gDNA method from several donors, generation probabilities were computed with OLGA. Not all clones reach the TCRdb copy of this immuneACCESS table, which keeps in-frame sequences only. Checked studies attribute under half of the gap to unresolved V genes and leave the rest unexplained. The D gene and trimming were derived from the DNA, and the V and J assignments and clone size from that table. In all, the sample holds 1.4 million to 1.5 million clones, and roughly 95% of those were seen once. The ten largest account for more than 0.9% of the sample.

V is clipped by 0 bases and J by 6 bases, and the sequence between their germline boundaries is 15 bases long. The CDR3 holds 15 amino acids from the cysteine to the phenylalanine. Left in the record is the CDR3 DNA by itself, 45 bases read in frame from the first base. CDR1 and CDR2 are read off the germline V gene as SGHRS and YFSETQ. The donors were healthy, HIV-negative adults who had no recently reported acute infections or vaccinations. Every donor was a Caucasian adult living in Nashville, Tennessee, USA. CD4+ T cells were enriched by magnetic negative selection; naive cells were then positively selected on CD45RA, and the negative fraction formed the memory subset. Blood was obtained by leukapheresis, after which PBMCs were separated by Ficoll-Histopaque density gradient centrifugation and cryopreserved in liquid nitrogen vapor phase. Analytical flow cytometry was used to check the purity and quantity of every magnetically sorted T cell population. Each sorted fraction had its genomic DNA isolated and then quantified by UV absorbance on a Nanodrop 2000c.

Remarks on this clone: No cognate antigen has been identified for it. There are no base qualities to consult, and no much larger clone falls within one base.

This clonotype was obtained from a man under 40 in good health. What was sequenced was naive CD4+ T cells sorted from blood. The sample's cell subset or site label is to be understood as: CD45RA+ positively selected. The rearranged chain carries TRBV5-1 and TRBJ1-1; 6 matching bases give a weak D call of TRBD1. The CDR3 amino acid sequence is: CASSLAPDRRAEAFF. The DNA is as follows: TGCGCCAGCAGCTTGGCCCCTGACAGGCGGGCTGAAGCTTTCTTT.